This entry is about one TCR beta chain. V was pared by 0 bases and J by 3 bases, with 10 bases of the junction left unmatched. The CDR3 contains 19 residues. Looked up from germline, CDR1 is SGHVS and CDR2 is FQNEAQ. The entry originates in a study of blood T cell repertoires in COVID-19. Study-level information: Samples came from the United States, Italy and Spain, spanning acute and convalescent COVID-19. From T cells, B-cell-depleted T cells, or PBMCs came the material, which was cDNA or gDNA.

Original handling: Nucleated cell counts were estimated from reference gene primer amplification. Data came from immunoSEQ multiplex PCR; TCRdb stores just in-frame clones and leaves some out. The V and J calls and clone size are taken from that table; D and trimming were inferred from the DNA. The sample holds 210,000 or so clones, 84% seen once. Sequencing input: peripheral blood. The chain links TRBV7-8 to TRBJ2-2; 10 nucleotides match TRBD2. The clonotype was recovered from a human donor in a cohort sampled during active COVID-19. CDR3 sequence (DNA): TGTGCCAGCAGCTTAGCGAAAACTCTACTAGCGGGGTACACCGGGGAGCTGTTTTTT. Translation: CASSLAKTLLAGYTGELFF.